The next 2 T cell receptor beta chains were all read from a single sample in a study of identical twins. From the 5' RACE reads, TCRdb called clonotypes with MiXCR, one entry per CDR3 protein. The sample includes over 500,000 distinct CDR3 sequences, roughly a fifth seen only once; the top ten take roughly 0.9%. These same data were also listed under a study on T cells expressing NK-cell markers.

The specimen sequenced was CD4+ T cells sorted from blood. The receptors originated from a woman aged 18-35 years in good health.

This clonotype was observed at least ten times. V usage is TRBV4-3 and J usage is TRBJ2-3; no reliable D call. V was cut by 1 base and J by 8 bases, with 7 bases left in between. Germline V CDR1 and CDR2: LGHNA, YSLEER. The CDR3 totals 12 residues. The CDR3 DNA reads TGCGCCAGCAGCCAAGGTCATGGTACGCAGTATTTT. Encoded protein: CASSQGHGTQYF.

This clonotype was detected a few times. The chain is built from TRBV15 and TRBJ2-7, with a weak D call TRBD2 (6 bases). The CDR3 loop spans 14 amino acids. Trimming removed 0 bases at V and 5 bases at J, with 11 bases between. Germline V gene data show CDR1 as LNHNV and CDR2 as YYDKDF (reference sequence). The CDR3 here is CATSREKRGNEQYF. CDR3 sequence (DNA): TGTGCCACCAGCAGAGAGAAACGGGGGAACGAGCAGTACTTC.